What follows are 28 T cell receptor beta chains derived from one specimen sequenced in a study of cytomegalovirus exposure and HLA in healthy donors. The data were produced by immunoSEQ multiplex PCR, yet TCRdb's version contains in-frame clones alone and is incomplete. The sample gives a few hundred thousand clones, roughly 90% of which show up once; 0.37% is in the top ten. Sample: PBMCs. The source of these receptors is a woman between 18 and 29 years old in good health and CMV-seronegative.

This clone was seen once. V usage is TRBV7-6 and J usage is TRBJ1-4; the match to TRBD1 covers 10 bases. With 5 bases clipped from V and 12 bases from J, the junction kept 9 bases outside the gene matches. The germline V gene has CDR1 SGHVS and CDR2 FNYEAQ. This CDR3 comprises 14 residues. The CDR3 nucleotides read TGTGCCAGCAGCCTTGACAGGGGGCGGGAGGAACTGTTTTTT. It encodes CASSLDRGREELFF.

The genes are TRBV6-1 and TRBJ1-1; D is undetermined. With 1 base removed from V and 9 bases from J, the gap between germline ends came to 12 bases. The germline V gene encodes CDR1 MNHNS and CDR2 SASEGT. The CDR3 covers 13 residues. The CDR3 DNA sequence: TGTGCCAGCAGTGAAGGTGACATGCAACAAGCTTTCTTT. As protein: CASSEGDMQQAFF.

This clone was detected only a few times. V usage is TRBV7-9 and J usage is TRBJ1-5; possible D gene TRBD1, 6 bases. The CDR3 runs 14 residues. Germline V lookup: CDR1 SEHNR, CDR2 FQNEAQ (reference sequence). V lost 4 bases and J 5 bases, leaving 12 bases between the germline ends. Here the CDR3 DNA reads TGTGCCAGCAGCTCGGCCGGGGGGCATCAGCCCCAGCATTTT. Protein sequence: CASSSAGGHQPQHF.

V usage is TRBV6-5 and J usage is TRBJ2-2; maybe TRBD1 (5 bases). V shed 2 bases and J shed 5 bases, with 9 bases lying between them. CDR3 length: 14 amino acids. Germline values: CDR1 MNHEY, CDR2 SVGAGI. The CDR3 sequence is CASSYRGFTGELFF. Here the CDR3 DNA reads TGTGCCAGCAGTTACAGGGGATTTACCGGGGAGCTGTTTTTT.

This sequence joins TRBV11-2 and TRBJ2-5; the D gene is possibly TRBD2 (6 bases). This CDR3 is 15 amino acids long. V was shortened by 5 bases and J by 7 bases, with 20 bases between the two germline ends. CDR1 is SGHAT, CDR2 FQNNGV, per germline. Here the CDR3 DNA reads TGTGCCAGCAGCCCCGAGGCGGGGAACGTGGGGACCCAGTACTTC. Translating it yields CASSPEAGNVGTQYF. The whole variable domain, filled in from reference TRBV11-2 and TRBJ2-5, reads EAGVAQSPRYKIIEKRQSVAFWCNPISGHATLYWYQQILGQGPKLLIQFQNNGVVDDSQLPKDRFSAERLKGVDSTLKIQPAKLEDSAVYLCASSPEAGNVGTQYFGPGTRLLVL.

The chain recombines TRBV5-6 with TRBJ2-1, with D perhaps TRBD2 (6 bases). Germline V gene sequence: CDR1 SGHDT, CDR2 YYEEEE. CDR3 length: 15 residues. V was cut by 0 bases and J by 5 bases, with 12 bases left in between. The CDR3 protein is CASSLVVAADNEQFF. The CDR3 DNA sequence: TGTGCCAGCAGCTTGGTTGTAGCGGCTGACAATGAGCAGTTCTTC.

V gene TRBV5-3 combines with J gene TRBJ1-5; D not certain. TRBV5-3 is designated an ORF whose function remains uncertain. The ends were cut back, 5 bases at V and 3 bases at J, with 12 bases in the middle. This CDR3 region has 14 residues. CDR3 sequence: CARSPKRYNQPQHF. The CDR3 DNA sequence: TGTGCCAGAAGTCCTAAGAGGTACAATCAGCCCCAGCATTTT.

The chain employs TRBV2 and TRBJ2-7, with 11 bases fitting TRBD2. This CDR3 contains 14 residues. The J segment lost 6 bases and the V segment lost 5 bases, leaving 6 bases of the junction unmatched. Germline CDR1 is SNHLY and CDR2 is FYNNEI. The CDR3 reads CASSTSGGHSEQYF. The CDR3 DNA sequence: TGTGCCAGCAGTACTAGCGGGGGCCACTCCGAGCAGTACTTC.

This sequence joins TRBV4-1 and TRBJ1-2, with 12 bases identical to TRBD1. Germline V CDR1 and CDR2: MGHRA, YSYEKL. With 1 base clipped from V and 4 bases from J, the junction kept 4 bases outside the gene matches. This CDR3 spans 16 amino acids. The CDR3 region is CASSQVGQGAGYGYTF. The CDR3 coding sequence is TGCGCCAGCAGCCAAGTGGGACAGGGGGCTGGCTATGGCTACACCTTC.

The rearrangement uses TRBV11-2 and TRBJ1-4; the D gene is possibly TRBD1 (5 bases). V lost 5 bases and J lost 3, with 19 bases in between. Germline V gives CDR1 SGHAT, CDR2 FQNNGV. The CDR3 extends over 17 amino acids. As DNA, the CDR3 is TGTGCCAGCAGCCCCACGGGCGGGACTGTAGCTAATGAAAAACTGTTTTTT. Translated, it gives CASSPTGGTVANEKLFF.

The chain couples TRBV5-4 to TRBJ2-1; 13 bases are shared with TRBD2. V lost 4 bases, J lost 12 bases, and 10 bases stayed unmatched. CDR3 length: 15 residues. The germline gives CDR1 SGHNT, CDR2 YYREEE (reference sequence). The CDR3 nucleotides read TGTGCCAGCAGCCTCGGACTAGCGGGGGCCTCGATGCAGTTCTTC. This gives the protein CASSLGLAGASMQFF.

This clone occurred once. The chain employs TRBV11-2 and TRBJ2-5; 7 bases map to TRBD1. V shed 5 bases, J shed 5 bases, and the junction held 11 bases outside the gene matches. The CDR3 runs 15 residues. Germline assignment: CDR1 SGHAT and CDR2 FQNNGV. The CDR3 DNA sequence: TGTGCCAGCAGCCTTGGGACAGCAGTCCGGGAGACCCAGTACTTC. Translation: CASSLGTAVRETQYF. The entire variable domain, with the rest obtained from reference TRBV11-2 and TRBJ2-5, is as follows: EAGVAQSPRYKIIEKRQSVAFWCNPISGHATLYWYQQILGQGPKLLIQFQNNGVVDDSQLPKDRFSAERLKGVDSTLKIQPAKLEDSAVYLCASSLGTAVRETQYFGPGTRLLVL.

J is TRBJ1-4 and V is TRBV27; tentatively, D is TRBD1 (6 bases). Germline CDR1 and CDR2: MNHEY and SMNVEV (reference sequence). Trimming cost V 2 bases and J 8 bases, with 9 bases left between them. There are 13 residues in the CDR3. CDR3 nucleotides: TGTGCCAGCAGTTTAAACAGGGTCGAAAAACTGTTTTTT. Translation gives CASSLNRVEKLFF.

This clone was recorded a few times. The V call is TRBV20-1, the J call TRBJ2-7; D might be TRBD2 (5 bases). Germline CDR1 is DFQATT and CDR2 is SNEGSKA (reference sequence). The V and J ends lost 6 bases and 5 bases respectively, with 8 bases between them. CDR3 length: 10 residues. The CDR3: CSAWGDEQYF. DNA of the CDR3: TGCAGTGCATGGGGAGACGAGCAGTACTTC.

The chain employs TRBV6-1 and TRBJ1-2, with 9 bases matching TRBD1. Germline V gene lookup returns CDR1 MNHNS and CDR2 SASEGT. The V segment lost 4 bases and the J segment 6 bases; nucleotides outside the gene matches: 6. This CDR3 region has 14 residues. The CDR3 coding sequence is TGTGCCAGCAGTGCCCGGGGACAGGGCCATGGCTACACCTTC. It specifies CASSARGQGHGYTF.

Points on this clone: The same CDR3 also results from other DNA sequences found in this sample. The rearrangement joins TRBV27 to TRBJ2-7; D is possibly TRBD1 (6 bases). V lost 2 bases and J 2 bases, leaving 10 bases between the germline ends. The CDR3 covers 14 residues. Germline CDR1 MNHEY, CDR2 SMNVEV (reference sequence). CDR3 sequence (DNA): TGTGCCAGCAGTTTAGGGGCAGGGGCCTACGAGCAGTACTTC. This codes for CASSLGAGAYEQYF.

The rearrangement joins TRBV7-9 to TRBJ2-2; no reliable D call. Germline-derived CDR1 and CDR2 are SEHNR and FQNEAQ (reference sequence). This CDR3 spans 18 amino acids. Trimming shortened V by 1 base and J by 2 bases, and 17 bases separated the two germline ends. The chain's CDR3 is CASSLGHNLPINTGELFF. DNA of the CDR3: TGTGCCAGCAGCTTAGGACACAACCTCCCGATCAACACCGGGGAGCTGTTTTTT. The variable domain in full, completed from reference TRBV7-9 and TRBJ2-2, reads DTGVSQNPRHKITKRGQNVTFRCDPISEHNRLYWYRQTLGQGPEFLTYFQNEAQLEKSRLLSDRFSAERPKGSFSTLEIQRTEQGDSAMYLCASSLGHNLPINTGELFFGEGSRLTVL.

The genes are TRBV7-2 and TRBJ2-7; TRBD1 is a possible D gene (6 bases). CDR3 length: 14 residues. The germline gives CDR1 SGHTA, CDR2 FQGNSA. Trimming removed 5 bases from V and 0 bases from J, with 11 bases in between. DNA for the CDR3: TGTGCCAGCAGCCCGGACAGAAGCTCCTACGAGCAGTACTTC. Translation gives CASSPDRSSYEQYF.

The chain joins TRBV4-3 to TRBJ2-3; D is possibly TRBD2 (6 bases). Germline lookup yields CDR1 LGHNA and CDR2 YSLEER. The CDR3 runs 17 residues. V was clipped by 0 bases and J by 1 base, with 14 bases between them. The DNA for the CDR3 is TGCGCCAGCAGCCAAGATGGGGGGACGCCGGGCACAGATACGCAGTATTTT. The encoded protein is CASSQDGGTPGTDTQYF.

CDR3: CASSAQGIYEQYF. The CDR3 DNA is TGTGCCAGCAGTGCACAGGGTATCTACGAGCAGTACTTC. This chain uses TRBV28 with TRBJ2-7, with D tentatively TRBD1 (6 bases). The CDR3 is 13 residues long. Germline V gene sequence: CDR1 MDHEN, CDR2 SYDVKM. Trimming removed 5 bases at V and 3 bases at J, with 11 bases between.

This chain links TRBV5-1 with TRBJ2-1, with 8 bases that match TRBD2. CDR3 length: 14 residues. The ends lost 4 bases at V and 4 bases at J; junction bases unmatched: 4. Germline V gene data show CDR1 as SGHRS and CDR2 as YFSETQ. The CDR3 DNA is TGCGCCAGCAGCCCAGAGCGGGGGTACAATGAGCAGTTCTTC. Residues: CASSPERGYNEQFF.

The chain joins TRBV6-4 to TRBJ1-6; 9 positions match TRBD1. This CDR3 has 14 amino acids. Germline CDR1 is MRHNA and CDR2 is SNTAGT. The V and J ends lost 4 bases and 7 bases, in that order; junction bases with no gene match: 2. This chain's CDR3 is CASSADRGNSPLHF. The CDR3, as DNA: TGTGCCAGCAGTGCCGACAGGGGGAATTCACCCCTCCACTTT.

The chain links TRBV30 to TRBJ1-2, with 8 bases lining up with TRBD1. This CDR3 is 15 amino acids long. CDR1 is GTSNPN and CDR2 is SVGIG in the germline V gene (reference sequence). Unmatched junction bases numbered 10, after V lost 3 bases and J lost 4 bases. CDR3: CAWRRQGLGAYGYTF. The CDR3 nucleotides read TGTGCCTGGAGACGACAGGGGCTGGGAGCCTATGGCTACACCTTC.

V usage is TRBV27 and J usage is TRBJ1-5; D is unclear. Between the trimmed V and J ends, which lost 8 bases and 4 bases, there was a span of 18 bases. CDR3 length: 15 amino acids. Germline V gene sequence: CDR1 MNHEY, CDR2 SMNVEV (reference sequence). The CDR3 region has the DNA TGTGCCAGCGGCTATGTTGAGGGCATAAATCAGCCCCAGCATTTT. This translates into CASGYVEGINQPQHF.

The gene calls are TRBV5-6 and TRBJ2-1; 9 bases match TRBD1. Germline CDR1 reads SGHDT; CDR2 reads YYEEEE. Trimming removed 3 bases from V and 7 bases from J; junction bases left unmatched: 11. This CDR3 region has 16 residues. This chain's CDR3 is CASSSDRDRVKNEQFF. CDR3 bases: TGTGCCAGCAGCTCTGACCGGGACAGGGTCAAAAATGAGCAGTTCTTC. Supplemented by reference TRBV5-6 and TRBJ2-1, the full variable domain reads DAGVTQSPTHLIKTRGQQVTLRCSPKSGHDTVSWYQQALGQGPQFIFQYYEEEERQRGNFPDRFSGHQFPNYSSELNVNALLLGDSALYLCASSSDRDRVKNEQFFGPGTRLTVL.

V is TRBV9 and J is TRBJ1-1, with 8 bases lining up with TRBD1. This CDR3 has 15 residues. Trimming took 3 bases from V and 1 from J; bases not matched to a gene: 5. Per the germline V gene, CDR1 is SGDLS and CDR2 is YYNGEE. Here the CDR3 DNA reads TGTGCCAGCAGCGAGACCGGACAGGGGAACACTGAAGCTTTCTTT. Its translation is CASSETGQGNTEAFF. Together with reference TRBV9 and TRBJ1-1, the CDR3 gives the full variable domain: DSGVTQTPKHLITATGQRVTLRCSPRSGDLSVYWYQQSLDQGLQFLIQYYNGEERAKGNILERFSAQQFPDLHSELNLSSLELGDSALYFCASSETGQGNTEAFFGQGTRLTVV.

CDR3 region: CASSPPGGEQYF. In DNA form, the CDR3 reads TGCGCCAGCAGCCCCCCAGGCGGGGAGCAGTACTTC. This chain links TRBV5-1 with TRBJ2-7; possibly TRBD2 for D (5 bases). The CDR3 length is 12 residues. V dropped 4 bases and J dropped 7 bases, with 12 bases sitting between them. CDR1 and CDR2 from the germline V gene are SGHRS and YFSETQ.

The chain couples TRBV11-2 to TRBJ1-6; 7 nucleotides line up with TRBD1. Germline V gene sequence: CDR1 SGHAT, CDR2 FQNNGV. The CDR3 spans 15 residues. V trimming: 6 bases; J trimming: 9 bases; junction bases outside the gene matches: 11. The CDR3 loop reads CASRIEAGQISPLHF. Written as DNA, the CDR3 is TGTGCCAGCAGAATAGAGGCGGGACAGATTTCACCCCTCCACTTT.